This TCR beta chain was recorded in a study of T cell responses to AZD1222 COVID-19 vaccine. Study observations and caveats: Samples come after the peak T cell response, not at day 14.

The V and J ends lost 6 bases and 2 bases respectively, with 17 bases between them. This CDR3 has 17 amino acids. The V gene's germline CDR1 is MDHEN and CDR2 SYDVKM. As regards this clone: Its antigen is currently unknown.

The protocol was immunoSEQ multiplex PCR, while the TCRdb copy is restricted to in-frame clones and leaves out a portion. This table holds about 190,000 clones, 85% to 95% found once. This chain links TRBV28 with TRBJ1-6; perhaps TRBD1 as D (5 bases). The origin of this receptor is an adult in good health. The sample in question was peripheral blood, obtained on day 0 of AZD1222 vaccination. The CDR3 reads CASSPSGAIPYNSPLHF. Written as DNA, the CDR3 is TGTGCCAGCAGCCCCTCCGGGGCCATCCCCTATAATTCACCCCTCCACTTT.